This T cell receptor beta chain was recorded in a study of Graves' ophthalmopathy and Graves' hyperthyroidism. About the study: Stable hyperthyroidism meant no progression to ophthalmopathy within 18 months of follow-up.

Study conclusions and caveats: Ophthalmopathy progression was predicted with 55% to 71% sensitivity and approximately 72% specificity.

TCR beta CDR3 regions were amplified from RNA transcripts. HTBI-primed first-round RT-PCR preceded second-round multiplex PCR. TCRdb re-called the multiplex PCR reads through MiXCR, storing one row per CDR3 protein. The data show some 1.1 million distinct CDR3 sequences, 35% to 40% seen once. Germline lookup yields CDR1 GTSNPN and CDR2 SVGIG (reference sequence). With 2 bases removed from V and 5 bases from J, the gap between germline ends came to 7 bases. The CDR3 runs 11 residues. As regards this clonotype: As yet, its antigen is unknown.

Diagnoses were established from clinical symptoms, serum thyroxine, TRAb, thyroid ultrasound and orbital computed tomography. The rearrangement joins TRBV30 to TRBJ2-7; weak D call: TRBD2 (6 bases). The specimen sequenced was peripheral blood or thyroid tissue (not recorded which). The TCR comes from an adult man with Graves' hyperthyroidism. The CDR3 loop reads CAWSPGDEQYF. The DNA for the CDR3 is TGTGCCTGGAGTCCGGGGGACGAGCAGTACTTC.